This T cell receptor (beta chain) emerged from a study of T cells in lung cancer brain metastases. The CDR3 spans 13 residues. Germline V CDR1 and CDR2: SGHNT, YYREEE (reference sequence). Trimming removed 0 bases from V and 10 bases from J, with 10 bases in between. Study-level points and caveats: Most clones were lesion-specific, with limited overlap between paired lesions (mean Morisita index about 0.25).

Exclusion applied to anyone with multiple prior malignancies. Of note for this clone: Its antigen is unknown.

Assay: immunoSEQ multiplex PCR; the TCRdb copy retains only in-frame clones and omits some. The sample contains around 2,900 clones, roughly 93% of which appear only once. V gene TRBV5-4 combines with J gene TRBJ1-4; D is unclear. The sequence came from a woman aged 50 to 60 with non-small cell lung cancer. Sequencing was done on a sample of tumor tissue from the primary lung tumor. The CDR3 loop reads CASSLAADAKLFF. The CDR3 nucleotides read TGTGCCAGCAGCTTGGCTGCCGATGCAAAACTGTTTTTT. Supplemented by reference TRBV5-4 and TRBJ1-4, the full variable domain reads ETGVTQSPTHLIKTRGQQVTLRCSSQSGHNTVSWYQQALGQGPQFIFQYYREEENGRGNFPPRFSGLQFPNYSSELNVNALELDDSALYLCASSLAADAKLFFGSGTQLSVL.